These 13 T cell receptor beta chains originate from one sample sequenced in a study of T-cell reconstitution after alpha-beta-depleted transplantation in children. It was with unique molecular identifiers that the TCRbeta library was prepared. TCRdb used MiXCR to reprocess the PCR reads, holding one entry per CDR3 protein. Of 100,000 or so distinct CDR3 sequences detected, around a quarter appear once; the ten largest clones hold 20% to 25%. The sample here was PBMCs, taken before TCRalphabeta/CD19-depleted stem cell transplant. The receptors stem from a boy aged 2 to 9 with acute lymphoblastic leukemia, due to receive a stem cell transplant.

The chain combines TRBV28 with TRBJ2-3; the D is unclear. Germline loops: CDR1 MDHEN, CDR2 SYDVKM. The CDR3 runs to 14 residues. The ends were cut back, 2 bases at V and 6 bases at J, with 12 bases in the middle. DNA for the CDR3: TGTGCCAGCAGTTTAAAGGTCGTATTTGATACGCAGTATTTT. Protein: CASSLKVVFDTQYF.

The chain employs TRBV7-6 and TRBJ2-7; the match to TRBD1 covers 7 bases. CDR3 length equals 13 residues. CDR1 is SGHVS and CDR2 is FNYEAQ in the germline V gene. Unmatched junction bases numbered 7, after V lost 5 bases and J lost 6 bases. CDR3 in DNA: TGTGCCAGCAGCCCTCCCGGACAGGTCGAGCAGTACTTC. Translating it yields CASSPPGQVEQYF.

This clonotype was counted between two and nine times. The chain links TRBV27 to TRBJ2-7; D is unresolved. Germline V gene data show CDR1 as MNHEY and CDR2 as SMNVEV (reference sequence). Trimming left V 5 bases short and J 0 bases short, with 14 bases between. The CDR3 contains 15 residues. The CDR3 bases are TGTGCCAGCAGTCCAGAGGCCAGCTTCTCCTACGAGCAGTACTTC. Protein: CASSPEASFSYEQYF.

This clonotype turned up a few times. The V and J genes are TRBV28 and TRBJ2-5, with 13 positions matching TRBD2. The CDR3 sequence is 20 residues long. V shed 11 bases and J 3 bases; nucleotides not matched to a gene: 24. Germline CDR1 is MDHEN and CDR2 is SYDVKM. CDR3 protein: CASPPPRRTSGRESEETQYF. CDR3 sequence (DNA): TGTGCCTCCCCGCCCCCCCGCCGGACTAGCGGGAGAGAGAGCGAAGAGACCCAGTACTTC.

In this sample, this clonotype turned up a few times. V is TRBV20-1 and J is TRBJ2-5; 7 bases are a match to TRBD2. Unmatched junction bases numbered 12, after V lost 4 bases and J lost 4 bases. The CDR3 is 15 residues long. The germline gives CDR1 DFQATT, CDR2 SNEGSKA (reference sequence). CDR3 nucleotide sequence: TGCAGTGCTACCCCTAGCGGAGCCATGGTAGAGACCCAGTACTTC. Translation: CSATPSGAMVETQYF.

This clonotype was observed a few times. In nucleotides, the CDR3 is TGCGCCAGCAGCTCGGACCTTGTGGGGGAGCAGTACTTC. It translates to CASSSDLVGEQYF. This sequence joins TRBV5-1 and TRBJ2-7; D not resolved. This CDR3 has 13 residues. The V end lost 3 bases, the J end lost 7 bases, and 14 bases lay between the germline ends. Germline assignment: CDR1 SGHRS and CDR2 YFSETQ.

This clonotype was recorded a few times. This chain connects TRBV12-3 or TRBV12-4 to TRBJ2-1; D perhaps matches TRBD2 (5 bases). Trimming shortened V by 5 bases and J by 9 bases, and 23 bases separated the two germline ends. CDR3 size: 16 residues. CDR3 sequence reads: CASSPSGSGVNREQFF. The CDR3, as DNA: TGTGCCAGCAGTCCGTCGGGGAGCGGAGTTAACCGTGAGCAGTTCTTC.

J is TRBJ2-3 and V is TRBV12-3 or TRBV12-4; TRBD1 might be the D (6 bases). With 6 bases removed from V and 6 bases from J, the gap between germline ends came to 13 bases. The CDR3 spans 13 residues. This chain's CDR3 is CASRSQGLDTQYF. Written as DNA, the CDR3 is TGTGCCAGCAGATCACAGGGTCTGGATACGCAGTATTTT.

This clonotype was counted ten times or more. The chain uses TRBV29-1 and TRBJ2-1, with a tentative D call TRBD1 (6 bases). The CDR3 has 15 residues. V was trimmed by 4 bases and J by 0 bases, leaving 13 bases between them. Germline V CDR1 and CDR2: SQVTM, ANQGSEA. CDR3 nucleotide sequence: TGCAGCGTTGTAGGAGGACAGAGCTCCTACAATGAGCAGTTCTTC. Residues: CSVVGGQSSYNEQFF.

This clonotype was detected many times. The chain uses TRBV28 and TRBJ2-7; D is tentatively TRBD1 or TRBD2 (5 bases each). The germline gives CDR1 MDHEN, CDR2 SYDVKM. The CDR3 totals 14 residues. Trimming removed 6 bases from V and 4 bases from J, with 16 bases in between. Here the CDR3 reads CASSPGAGGYEQYF. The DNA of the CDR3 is TGTGCCAGCAGCCCTGGGGCGGGTGGATACGAGCAGTACTTC. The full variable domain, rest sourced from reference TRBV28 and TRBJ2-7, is DVKVTQSSRYLVKRTGEKVFLECVQDMDHENMFWYRQDPGLGLRLIYFSYDVKMKEKGDIPEGYSVSREKKERFSLILESASTNQTSMYLCASSPGAGGYEQYFGPGTRLTVT.

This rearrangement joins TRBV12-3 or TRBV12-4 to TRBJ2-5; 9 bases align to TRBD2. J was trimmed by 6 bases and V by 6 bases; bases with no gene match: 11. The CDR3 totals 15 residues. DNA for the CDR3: TGTGCCAGCAGCCTGACTAGCGGAGAGAGGAAGACCCAGTACTTC. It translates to CASSLTSGERKTQYF.

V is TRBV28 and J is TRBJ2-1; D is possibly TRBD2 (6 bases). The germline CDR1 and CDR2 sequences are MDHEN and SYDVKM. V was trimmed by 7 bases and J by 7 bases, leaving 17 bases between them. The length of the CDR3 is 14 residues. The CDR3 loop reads CASTSTGRGNEQFF. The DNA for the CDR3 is TGTGCCAGCACCTCTACGGGCCGGGGGAATGAGCAGTTCTTC.

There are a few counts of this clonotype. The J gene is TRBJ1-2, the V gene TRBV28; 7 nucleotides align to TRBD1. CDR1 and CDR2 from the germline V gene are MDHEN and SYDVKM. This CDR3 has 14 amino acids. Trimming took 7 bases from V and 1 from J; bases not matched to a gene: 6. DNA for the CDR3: TGTGCCAGCATGGGGGCAGGGGGTAACTATGGCTACACCTTC. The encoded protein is CASMGAGGNYGYTF.